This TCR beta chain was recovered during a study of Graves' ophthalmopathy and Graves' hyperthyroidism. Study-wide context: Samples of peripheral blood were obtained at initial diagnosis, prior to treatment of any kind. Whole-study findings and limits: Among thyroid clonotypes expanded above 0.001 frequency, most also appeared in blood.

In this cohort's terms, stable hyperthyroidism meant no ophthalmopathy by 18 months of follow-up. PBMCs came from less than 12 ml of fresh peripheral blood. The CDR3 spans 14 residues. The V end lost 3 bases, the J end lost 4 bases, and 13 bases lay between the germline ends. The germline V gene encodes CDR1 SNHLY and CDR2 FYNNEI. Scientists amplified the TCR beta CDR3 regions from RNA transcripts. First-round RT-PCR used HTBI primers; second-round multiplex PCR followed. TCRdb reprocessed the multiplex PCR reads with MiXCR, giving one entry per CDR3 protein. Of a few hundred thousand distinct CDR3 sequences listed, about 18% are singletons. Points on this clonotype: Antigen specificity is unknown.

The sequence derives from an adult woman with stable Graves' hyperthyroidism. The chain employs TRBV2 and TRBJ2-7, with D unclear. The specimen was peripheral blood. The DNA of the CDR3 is TGTGCCAGCAGTGATAGGCAGAGCTCTTACGAGCAGTACGTC. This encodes CASSDRQSSYEQYV.